The clone carrying this TCR beta chain was observed many times. The target antigen is unknown. Template switching supplied a universal primer site; unique molecular identifiers were carried on the cDNA. TCRdb reanalysed the 5' RACE reads using MiXCR and keeps one entry per CDR3 protein. The table shows about 100,000 distinct CDR3 sequences, with under 7% occurring only once. These data are taken from a study of identical twins. Healthy Caucasian donors formed the entire cohort. Study-wide findings and caveats: High-abundance cord blood beta clonotypes had fewer insertions; memory repertoires showed none. For zero-insertion analyses, partial confounding could come from invariant MAIT and iNKT cells.

CDR1 and CDR2 (germline): MGHRA, YSYEKL. Trimming took off 8 bases at V and 6 bases at J, with 17 bases between the two ends. The CDR3 length is 13 residues. The specimen sequenced was memory T cells sorted from blood. The chain recombines TRBV4-1 with TRBJ2-7; D is perhaps TRBD2 (6 bases). This receptor was taken from a woman aged 45-65 years in good health. The CDR3 coding sequence is TGCGCCAGCGCGAATGGGCAGGGAGGCGAGCAGTACTTC. This codes for CASANGQGGEQYF.